This TCR beta chain was sequenced during a study of shared clonotypes between healthy human individuals. Findings and limits, study-wide: Naive subsets typically showed greater estimated richness than memory subsets. It was only blood that was sampled, and tissue repertoires likely differ.

CDR3 length equals 13 residues. Germline CDR1 MNHEY, CDR2 SVGAGI. The trim removed 4 bases at V and 6 bases at J, leaving 3 bases unmatched. In the case of this clone: Its target is unknown.

Repertoires were generated with immunoSEQ multiplex PCR, while TCRdb's copy carries only in-frame clones and drops some. The data contain just over 2,000,000 clones, over 85% of them singletons. Selected positively for CCR7 and CD45RO-negative, naive CD8 cells excluded terminally differentiated effector memory CD45RA+ cells. Healthy and HIV-negative, the adult donors had no recent acute infections or vaccinations. The sample comprised naive CD8+ T cells sorted from blood. The TCR was taken from a man aged 18-30 years in good health. The chain is built from TRBV6-5 and TRBJ2-7; 10 bases map to TRBD1. CDR3 sequence reads: CASSLGQGSEQYF. CDR3 in DNA: TGTGCCAGCAGTTTGGGACAGGGGAGCGAGCAGTACTTC.